This T cell receptor (beta chain) was captured by sequencing in a study of CD8 T cells in Susac syndrome (dated by TCRdb to the late 2010s). Turning to the overall study: The study used repertoire sequencing to test whether antigen drove CD8+ T cell activation and differentiation in Susac syndrome.

Broader findings and caveats from the paper: The TCR sequencing and HLA analysis was acknowledged to have included a relatively small number of individuals.

RNA was extracted using the RNeasy kit, and about 0.5 to 1 ug of the RNA was reverse transcribed with random hexamers. The immunoSEQ multiplex PCR assay, which covers 54 Vbeta and 13 Jbeta segments, was used to amplify TCR beta CDR3 regions. PCR amplification bias was corrected by using a synthetic template baseline for primer optimization and computational correction. Concerning the study's data processing: Reads were annotated to V, D and J genes per IMGT and analyzed with immunoSEQ Analyzer, keeping only productive sequences. To calculate clonality, Shannon entropy was normalized by log2 of the number of productive unique sequences and then subtracted from one. Public and private clones were assessed among the 100 most prevalent clones of each patient and control. Clones were defined as Susac-specific when absent from the healthy and MS cohorts, from approximately 1,100 published viral clones and from other ImmuneACCESS disease sequences. TCRdb took the public reads, trimmed them with fastp at Q25, ran MiXCR for clone calling and kept in-frame beta chains. CDR3 protein sequences are deduplicated, and each keeps its most common genes and DNA. In this record, the V and J calls reflect TCRdb's handling and not the investigators' own analysis. The sample yields about 200,000 distinct CDR3 sequences; more than 90% were counted once. The leading ten clones occupy around 0.09% of the sample.

In the case of this clonotype: This clone's antigen is unknown. Base qualities were left out, and no much larger clone turns up one base away.

The CDR3 goes from the cysteine to the phenylalanine over 17 residues. Of all the DNA, just the CDR3 is kept, 51 bases in frame from base 1. V is pared back by 2 bases and J by 0 bases, with 17 bases lying between the germline termini. CDR1 and CDR2 were assigned from the germline V gene as SGHTA and FQGTGA. Peripheral blood CD8+ and CD4+ T cells from healthy donors, Susac syndrome patients and multiple sclerosis patients were profiled using high-throughput TCR beta sequencing. The multiple sclerosis controls were treatment-naive patients who had stable or active relapsing-remitting disease and met the revised McDonald criteria. Bulk CD8+ and CD4+ T cells were purified magnetically by negative isolation, whereas CD8+ TEMRA cells were enriched by FACS. Blood was collected in EDTA tubes and processed within 24 hours, with PBMCs isolated through density gradient centrifugation. PBMCs destined for TCR sequencing were cryopreserved in liquid nitrogen and later thawed in a 37 °C water bath. The sorted or isolated CD4+, CD8+ and CD8+ TEMRA cells reached a purity of at least 90%.

This chain joins TRBV7-3 to TRBJ2-7, with the D gene not confidently named. The receptor was derived from a human donor with multiple sclerosis. The specimen sequenced was CD4+ T cells from PBMCs. The DNA is as follows: TGTGCCAGCAGCTTATCAATTGTTGGCGCAGGCTCCTACGAGCAGTACTTC. It translates as CASSLSIVGAGSYEQYF.